The clone carrying this TCR beta chain was seen more than once but under ten times. The data are from a study of T-cell reconstitution after alpha-beta-depleted transplantation in children. Between the trimmed V and J ends, which lost 6 bases and 0 bases, there was a span of 12 bases. Germline CDR1 reads MNHNS; CDR2 reads SASEGT. This CDR3 has 15 amino acids. During its preparation, the TCRbeta library received unique molecular identifiers. Using its own MiXCR run on the PCR reads, TCRdb lists one record per CDR3 protein. The data contain around 400,000 distinct CDR3 sequences, roughly 10% of them seen just once; the ten biggest clones take up 4.5% to 6.5%.

The clonotype was recovered from a human donor who donated a stem cell graft to a child with acute myeloid leukemia. This chain connects TRBV6-1 to TRBJ2-1; D ambiguous. The material was PBMCs from the stem cell graft donor, obtained from the stem cell graft. CDR3 DNA: TGTGCCAGCAGAAGCGTAGTGGGCTCCTACAATGAGCAGTTCTTC. Its protein product is CASRSVVGSYNEQFF.